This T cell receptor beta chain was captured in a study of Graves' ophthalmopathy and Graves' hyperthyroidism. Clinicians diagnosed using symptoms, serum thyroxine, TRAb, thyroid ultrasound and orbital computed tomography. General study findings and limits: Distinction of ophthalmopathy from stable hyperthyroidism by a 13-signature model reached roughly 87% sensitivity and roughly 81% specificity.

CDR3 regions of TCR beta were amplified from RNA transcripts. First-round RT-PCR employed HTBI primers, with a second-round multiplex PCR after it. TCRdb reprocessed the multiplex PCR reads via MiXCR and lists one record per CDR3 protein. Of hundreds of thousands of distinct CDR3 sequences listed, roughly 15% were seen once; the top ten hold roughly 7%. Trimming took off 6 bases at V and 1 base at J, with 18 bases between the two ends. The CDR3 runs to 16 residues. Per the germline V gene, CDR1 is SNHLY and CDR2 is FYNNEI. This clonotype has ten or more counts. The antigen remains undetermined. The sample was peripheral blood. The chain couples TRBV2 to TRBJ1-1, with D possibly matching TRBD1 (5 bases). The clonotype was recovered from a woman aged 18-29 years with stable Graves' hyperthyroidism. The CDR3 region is CASRGWGPLKNTEAFF. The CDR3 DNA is TGTGCCAGCAGGGGCTGGGGACCGCTGAAGAACACTGAAGCTTTCTTT.